This is a list of T cell receptor beta chains from one sample in a study of shared clonotypes between healthy human individuals. The table came from immunoSEQ multiplex PCR; TCRdb's copy has only in-frame clones and leaves some out. Of roughly 2 million clones listed, 85% to 95% are singletons. Sample: naive CD4+ T cells sorted from blood. The receptor source for this set is a man aged 18 to 30 in good health. Each CDR3 is given with its conserved first and last residue.

>TRBJ2-3|TRBV19|14
CASSPSGRRDTQYF
>TRBJ2-3|TRBV5-4|15
CASSPRGESTDTQYF
>TRBJ1-6|TRBV30|15
CAWSKGRAYNSPLHF
>TRBJ1-2|TRBV10-3|14
CAISGRDRDYGYTF
>TRBJ1-1|TRBV7-2|15
CASSLVGGVSTEAFF
>TRBJ2-5|TRBV30|12
CAWALTGETQYF
>TRBJ2-7|TRBV4-1|13
CASSQGRTYEQYF
>TRBJ1-2|TRBV10-3|14
CAISESGQGYGYTF
>TRBJ2-1|TRBV5-1|15
CASSSLGYNWNEQFF
>TRBJ2-2|TRBV2|14
CASSDSGGGGELFF
>TRBJ2-7|TRBV5-1|16
CASSLAGTSGSYEQYF
>TRBJ1-5|TRBV6-6|15
CASSLWAGKDQPQHF
>TRBJ2-5|TRBV5-6|16
CASSLAETRALKTQYF
>TRBJ2-1|TRBV7-9|14
CASSFITSVNEQFF
>TRBJ2-2|TRBV6-5|13
CASSFRETGELFF
>TRBJ2-5|TRBV5-4|13
CASSLEGRETQYF
>TRBJ1-6|TRBV7-9|14
CASSWTAKNSPLHF
>TRBJ1-2|TRBV5-1|14
CASRPQQDPGGYTF
>TRBJ2-2|TRBV30|13
CAWSPQNTGELFF
>TRBJ2-2|TRBV18|13
CASSPGVTGELFF
>TRBJ2-5|TRBV7-9|12
CASSSDDETQYF
>TRBJ1-5|TRBV9|14
CASSVAGVDQPQHF
>TRBJ2-7|TRBV7-2|15
CASSLAQGSAYEQYF
>TRBJ2-1|TRBV18|11
CASSPQIEQFF
>TRBJ1-5|TRBV19|12
CASSISLQPQHF
>TRBJ2-2|TRBV19|16
CASSPGTSGVTGELFF